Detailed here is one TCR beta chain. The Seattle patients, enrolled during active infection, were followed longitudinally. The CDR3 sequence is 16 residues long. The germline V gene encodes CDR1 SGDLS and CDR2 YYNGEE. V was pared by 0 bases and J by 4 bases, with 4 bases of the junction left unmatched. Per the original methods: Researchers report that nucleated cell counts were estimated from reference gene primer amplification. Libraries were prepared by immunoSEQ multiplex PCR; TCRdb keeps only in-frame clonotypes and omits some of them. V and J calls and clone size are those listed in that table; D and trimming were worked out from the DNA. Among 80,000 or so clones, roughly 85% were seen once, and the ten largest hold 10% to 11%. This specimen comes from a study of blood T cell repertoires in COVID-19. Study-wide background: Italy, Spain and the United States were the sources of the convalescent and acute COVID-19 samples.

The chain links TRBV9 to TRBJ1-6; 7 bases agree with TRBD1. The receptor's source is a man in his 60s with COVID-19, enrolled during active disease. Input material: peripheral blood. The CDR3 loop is CASSVGDREYNSPLHF. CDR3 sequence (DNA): TGTGCCAGCAGCGTAGGCGACAGGGAATATAATTCACCCCTCCACTTT.